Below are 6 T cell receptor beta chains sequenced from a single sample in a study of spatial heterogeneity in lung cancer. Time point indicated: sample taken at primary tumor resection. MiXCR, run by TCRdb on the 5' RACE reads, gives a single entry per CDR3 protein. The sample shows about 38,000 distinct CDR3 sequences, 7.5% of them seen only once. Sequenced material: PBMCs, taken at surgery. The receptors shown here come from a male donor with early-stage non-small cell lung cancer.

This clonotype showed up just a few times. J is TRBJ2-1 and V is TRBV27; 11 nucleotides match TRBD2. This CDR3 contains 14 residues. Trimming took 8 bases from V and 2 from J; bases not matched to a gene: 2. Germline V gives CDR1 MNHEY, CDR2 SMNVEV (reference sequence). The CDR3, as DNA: TGTGCCAGCCGACTAGCGGGGACCTACAATGAGCAGTTCTTC. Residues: CASRLAGTYNEQFF.

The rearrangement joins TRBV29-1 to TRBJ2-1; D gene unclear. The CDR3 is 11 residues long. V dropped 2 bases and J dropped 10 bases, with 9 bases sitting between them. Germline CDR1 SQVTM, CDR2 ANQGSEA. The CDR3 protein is CSVESYSEQFF. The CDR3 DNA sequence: TGCAGCGTTGAATCGTATTCCGAGCAGTTCTTC.

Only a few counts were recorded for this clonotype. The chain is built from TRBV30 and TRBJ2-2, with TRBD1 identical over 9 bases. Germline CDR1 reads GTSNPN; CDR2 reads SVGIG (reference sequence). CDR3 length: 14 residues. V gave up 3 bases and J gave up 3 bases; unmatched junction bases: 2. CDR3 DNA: TGTGCCTGGAGGGGACAGGGTTACACCGGGGAGCTGTTTTTT. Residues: CAWRGQGYTGELFF.

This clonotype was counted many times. As DNA, the CDR3 is TGCAGTGCTAGAGTCAGCTTCGGGGGGGACACCATATATTTT. Its protein product is CSARVSFGGDTIYF. The chain links TRBV20-1 to TRBJ1-3, with D tentatively TRBD1 (5 bases). Germline loops: CDR1 DFQATT, CDR2 SNEGSKA (reference sequence). The CDR3 is made up of 14 amino acids. V was shortened by 1 base and J by 8 bases, with 15 bases between the two germline ends.

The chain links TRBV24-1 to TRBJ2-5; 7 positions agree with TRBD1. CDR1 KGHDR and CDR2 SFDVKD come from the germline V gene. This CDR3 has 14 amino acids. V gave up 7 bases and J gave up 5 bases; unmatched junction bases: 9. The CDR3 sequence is CATRRGGAEETQYF. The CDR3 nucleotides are TGTGCCACCAGAAGAGGGGGCGCGGAGGAGACCCAGTACTTC.

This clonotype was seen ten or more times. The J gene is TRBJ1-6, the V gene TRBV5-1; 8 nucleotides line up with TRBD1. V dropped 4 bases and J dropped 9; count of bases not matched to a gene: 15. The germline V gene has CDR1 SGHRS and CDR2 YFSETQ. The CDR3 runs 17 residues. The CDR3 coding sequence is TGCGCCAGCAGCCCCCAGTGGCGACAGGGGTTGTTTTCACCCCTCCACTTT. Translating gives CASSPQWRQGLFSPLHF.